The T cell receptor beta chain under discussion was sequenced for a study of cytomegalovirus exposure and HLA in healthy donors. Germline CDR1 reads GTSNPN; CDR2 reads SVGIG (reference sequence). The CDR3 loop spans 12 amino acids. V lost 3 bases and J lost 4, with 9 bases in between. Data came from immunoSEQ multiplex PCR; TCRdb stores just in-frame clones and leaves some out. The sample lists 200,000 or so clones; around 80% were seen once. The sample consisted of PBMCs. This TCR was sampled from a woman aged 25 to 39 in good health and CMV-seropositive. The chain carries TRBV30 and TRBJ1-1; D ambiguous. As DNA, the CDR3 is TGTGCCTGGAGATCGGGGTCCACTGAAGCTTTCTTT. This sequence encodes CAWRSGSTEAFF. Filled out from reference TRBV30 and TRBJ1-1, the complete variable domain reads SQTIHQWPATLVQPVGSPLSLECTVEGTSNPNLYWYRQAAGRGLQLLFYSVGIGQISSEVPQNLSASRPQDRQFILSSKKLLLSDSGFYLCAWRSGSTEAFFGQGTRLTVV.